This is a list of T cell receptor beta chains from one sample in a study of T cell responses to AZD1222 COVID-19 vaccine. Data came from immunoSEQ multiplex PCR; TCRdb stores just in-frame clones and leaves some out. The table has tens of thousands of clones, 65% to 85% seen once. The sequencing used peripheral blood, collected on day 0 of AZD1222 vaccination. The receptor source for this set is an adult in good health. Each CDR3 is given with its conserved first and last residue. D genes are given only for firm matches. For some rows the clone size is stated as once, few or many, or as a class when expanded; others skip it.

j_gene: TRBJ2-3
abundance: -
v_gene: TRBV7-2
d_gene: -
CDR3aa: CASSLDPGGVGTDTQYF
CDR3nt: TGTGCCAGCAGCTTAGATCCCGGCGGGGTCGGCACAGATACGCAGTATTTT

j_gene: TRBJ2-7
abundance: few
v_gene: TRBV28
d_gene: -
CDR3aa: CASSTWYNEQYF
CDR3nt: TGTGCCAGCAGTACGTGGTACAACGAGCAGTACTTC

j_gene: TRBJ2-7
abundance: -
v_gene: TRBV10-1
d_gene: TRBD1
CDR3aa: CASSEKTGSGQYF
CDR3nt: TGCGCCAGCAGTGAGAAGACAGGGAGTGGGCAGTACTTC

j_gene: TRBJ2-5
abundance: -
v_gene: TRBV6-1
d_gene: -
CDR3aa: CASSELGRGRSYETQYF
CDR3nt: TGTGCCAGCAGTGAATTGGGGAGGGGGCGTTCTTACGAGACCCAGTACTTC

j_gene: TRBJ1-2
abundance: -
v_gene: TRBV4-1
d_gene: -
CDR3aa: CASSQESSGANRANYGYTF
CDR3nt: TGCGCCAGCAGCCAAGAATCATCAGGGGCAAACCGAGCTAACTATGGCTACACCTTC

j_gene: TRBJ2-5
abundance: -
v_gene: TRBV5-5
d_gene: -
CDR3aa: CASSLAVTGGQETQYF
CDR3nt: TGTGCCAGCAGCTTGGCCGTGACAGGCGGACAAGAGACCCAGTACTTC

j_gene: TRBJ1-4
abundance: -
v_gene: TRBV30
d_gene: -
CDR3aa: CAWTPMGGISTNEKLFF
CDR3nt: TGTGCCTGGACCCCGATGGGGGGGATCTCAACTAATGAAAAACTGTTTTTT

j_gene: TRBJ2-7
abundance: -
v_gene: TRBV4-3
d_gene: -
CDR3aa: CASSQGVRLWQESSYEQYF
CDR3nt: TGCGCCAGCAGCCAAGGGGTCAGGTTATGGCAGGAAAGCTCCTACGAGCAGTACTTC

j_gene: TRBJ2-1
abundance: -
v_gene: TRBV3-1/TRBV3-2
d_gene: TRBD1
CDR3aa: CASSQDLYGQGIYNEQFF
CDR3nt: TGTGCCAGCAGCCAAGATCTATATGGACAGGGGATCTACAATGAGCAGTTCTTC

j_gene: TRBJ2-1
abundance: -
v_gene: TRBV11-3
d_gene: -
CDR3aa: CASSLGTPRYNEQFF
CDR3nt: TGTGCCAGCAGCTTAGGGACTCCACGCTACAATGAGCAGTTCTTC

j_gene: TRBJ1-2
abundance: -
v_gene: TRBV28
d_gene: TRBD1
CDR3aa: CASSLGQGASGYTF
CDR3nt: TGTGCCAGCAGTCTTGGACAGGGGGCGTCTGGCTACACCTTC

j_gene: TRBJ2-2
abundance: few
v_gene: TRBV4-2
d_gene: TRBD2
CDR3aa: CASSRGLVDTGELFF
CDR3nt: TGTGCCAGCAGCCGCGGACTAGTCGACACCGGGGAGCTGTTTTTT

j_gene: TRBJ1-5
abundance: -
v_gene: TRBV28
d_gene: -
CDR3aa: CASMDAGGQPQHF
CDR3nt: TGTGCCAGCATGGACGCGGGCGGACAGCCCCAGCATTTT

j_gene: TRBJ1-1
abundance: -
v_gene: TRBV19
d_gene: -
CDR3aa: CASGGNTEAFF
CDR3nt: TGTGCCAGCGGAGGGAACACTGAAGCTTTCTTT

j_gene: TRBJ1-3
abundance: -
v_gene: TRBV28
d_gene: -
CDR3aa: CASIGRVSSGNTIYF
CDR3nt: TGTGCCAGCATCGGTCGGGTGAGCTCTGGAAACACCATATATTTT

j_gene: TRBJ1-2
abundance: -
v_gene: TRBV20-1
d_gene: -
CDR3aa: CSASAGGGYTF
CDR3nt: TGCAGTGCTAGCGCAGGAGGTGGCTACACCTTC

j_gene: TRBJ1-6
abundance: -
v_gene: TRBV5-1
d_gene: TRBD1
CDR3aa: CASSFQGADYSPLHF
CDR3nt: TGCGCCAGCAGCTTCCAGGGGGCGGATTATTCACCCCTCCACTTT

j_gene: TRBJ2-2
abundance: -
v_gene: TRBV7-8
d_gene: -
CDR3aa: CASSLAFSTLAGELFF
CDR3nt: TGTGCCAGCAGCTTAGCGTTCAGCACGTTGGCCGGGGAGCTGTTTTTT

j_gene: TRBJ1-6
abundance: -
v_gene: TRBV28
d_gene: TRBD1
CDR3aa: CASSWGQLYNSPLHF
CDR3nt: TGTGCCAGCAGTTGGGGACAGTTATATAATTCACCCCTCCACTTT

j_gene: TRBJ1-2
abundance: -
v_gene: TRBV5-4
d_gene: -
CDR3aa: CASSGGLTSGYTF
CDR3nt: TGTGCCAGCAGCGGGGGGCTAACTTCTGGCTACACCTTC

j_gene: TRBJ1-2
abundance: -
v_gene: TRBV18
d_gene: -
CDR3aa: CASSPSVKTNNYGYTF
CDR3nt: TGTGCCAGCTCACCATCCGTTAAGACAAATAACTATGGCTACACCTTC

j_gene: TRBJ1-2
abundance: -
v_gene: TRBV29-1
d_gene: -
CDR3aa: CSVGKGLDYGYTF
CDR3nt: TGCAGCGTTGGAAAAGGGTTGGACTATGGCTACACCTTC

j_gene: TRBJ1-6
abundance: -
v_gene: TRBV7-6
d_gene: -
CDR3aa: CASSLAAGMGSPLHF
CDR3nt: TGTGCCAGCAGCTTAGCCGCGGGTATGGGGTCACCCCTCCACTTT

j_gene: TRBJ2-3
abundance: few
v_gene: TRBV9
d_gene: TRBD2
CDR3aa: CASSPPLAGGADTQYF
CDR3nt: TGTGCCAGCAGCCCACCACTAGCGGGAGGCGCAGATACGCAGTATTTT

j_gene: TRBJ2-1
abundance: -
v_gene: TRBV7-3
d_gene: TRBD2
CDR3aa: CASSSKAPGLAGGNEQFF
CDR3nt: TGTGCCAGCAGCTCTAAAGCGCCGGGACTAGCGGGCGGTAATGAGCAGTTCTTC

j_gene: TRBJ2-5
abundance: -
v_gene: TRBV7-3
d_gene: TRBD2
CDR3aa: CASSLGSGGQETQYF
CDR3nt: TGTGCCAGCAGCTTAGGGAGCGGGGGCCAAGAGACCCAGTACTTC

j_gene: TRBJ1-5
abundance: -
v_gene: TRBV7-8
d_gene: -
CDR3aa: CASSLDGAGQPQHF
CDR3nt: TGTGCCAGCAGCTTGGACGGGGCAGGCCAGCCCCAGCATTTT

j_gene: TRBJ1-3
abundance: -
v_gene: TRBV5-8
d_gene: -
CDR3aa: CASSLGGLGGNTIYF
CDR3nt: TGTGCCAGCAGCTTGGGAGGTCTGGGAGGAAACACCATATATTTT

j_gene: TRBJ1-6
abundance: -
v_gene: TRBV6-5
d_gene: -
CDR3aa: CASSRTGPDSPLHF
CDR3nt: TGTGCCAGCAGCAGAACAGGGCCCGATTCACCCCTCCACTTT

j_gene: TRBJ2-2
abundance: few
v_gene: TRBV29-1
d_gene: -
CDR3aa: CSVEAQTGELFF
CDR3nt: TGCAGCGTTGAAGCCCAAACCGGGGAGCTGTTTTTT

j_gene: TRBJ1-1
abundance: -
v_gene: TRBV5-1
d_gene: -
CDR3aa: CASSLGTSEAFF
CDR3nt: TGCGCCAGCAGCTTAGGGACCTCTGAAGCTTTCTTT

j_gene: TRBJ2-2
abundance: -
v_gene: TRBV24-1
d_gene: TRBD1
CDR3aa: CATSDGGQGYTGELFF
CDR3nt: TGTGCCACCAGTGATGGGGGACAGGGGTACACCGGGGAGCTGTTTTTT

j_gene: TRBJ2-7
abundance: -
v_gene: TRBV15
d_gene: TRBD1
CDR3aa: CATSRGTGGLEPYEQYF
CDR3nt: TGTGCCACCAGCAGAGGGACAGGGGGCTTGGAACCCTACGAGCAGTACTTC

j_gene: TRBJ1-4
abundance: few
v_gene: TRBV7-3
d_gene: -
CDR3aa: CASSLTGSPNEKLFF
CDR3nt: TGTGCCAGCAGCTTAACCGGGTCTCCCAATGAAAAACTGTTTTTT

j_gene: TRBJ2-1
abundance: -
v_gene: TRBV5-6
d_gene: -
CDR3aa: CASTLLMAPDVEQFF
CDR3nt: TGTGCCAGCACTTTATTGATGGCCCCGGACGTTGAGCAGTTCTTC

j_gene: TRBJ2-1
abundance: -
v_gene: TRBV4-3
d_gene: -
CDR3aa: CASSPGGRSSYNEQFF
CDR3nt: TGCGCCAGCAGCCCTGGGGGTAGGAGCTCCTACAATGAGCAGTTCTTC

j_gene: TRBJ2-2
abundance: -
v_gene: TRBV7-2
d_gene: -
CDR3aa: CASSLYRDAGELFF
CDR3nt: TGTGCCAGCAGCTTATACAGGGATGCCGGGGAGCTGTTTTTT

j_gene: TRBJ2-7
abundance: -
v_gene: TRBV27
d_gene: -
CDR3aa: CASKVGGLSYEQYF
CDR3nt: TGTGCCAGCAAGGTGGGGGGCCTGTCCTACGAGCAGTACTTC

j_gene: TRBJ2-1
abundance: -
v_gene: TRBV25-1
d_gene: -
CDR3aa: CASSDPWPRGYNEQFF
CDR3nt: TGTGCCAGCAGTGATCCCTGGCCCCGGGGCTACAATGAGCAGTTCTTC

j_gene: TRBJ1-1
abundance: -
v_gene: TRBV5-4
d_gene: -
CDR3aa: CASSLRGLAFF
CDR3nt: TGTGCCAGCAGCTTGAGGGGGTTGGCTTTCTTT

j_gene: TRBJ2-2
abundance: once
v_gene: TRBV27
d_gene: TRBD1
CDR3aa: CASSLSDRVTGELFF
CDR3nt: TGTGCCAGCAGTTTATCGGACAGGGTCACCGGGGAGCTGTTTTTT

j_gene: TRBJ1-1
abundance: -
v_gene: TRBV4-3
d_gene: -
CDR3aa: CASSQSWDSNTEAFF
CDR3nt: TGCGCCAGCAGCCAGAGCTGGGACTCGAACACTGAAGCTTTCTTT

j_gene: TRBJ2-7
abundance: -
v_gene: TRBV10-3
d_gene: TRBD2
CDR3aa: CAIRRGAGAGTHEQYF
CDR3nt: TGTGCCATCCGCCGGGGAGCGGGAGCCGGGACCCACGAGCAGTACTTC

j_gene: TRBJ1-6
abundance: few
v_gene: TRBV2
d_gene: -
CDR3aa: CASREYGLGWDSPLHF
CDR3nt: TGTGCCAGCAGAGAATATGGACTAGGGTGGGATTCACCCCTCCACTTT

j_gene: TRBJ2-7
abundance: -
v_gene: TRBV5-1
d_gene: TRBD1
CDR3aa: CASSQGQVYEQYF
CDR3nt: TGCGCCAGCAGCCAGGGACAGGTCTACGAGCAGTACTTC

j_gene: TRBJ2-7
abundance: -
v_gene: TRBV11-2
d_gene: -
CDR3aa: CASSSTRGPYEQYF
CDR3nt: TGTGCCAGCAGCTCCACAAGAGGCCCCTACGAGCAGTACTTC

j_gene: TRBJ2-3
abundance: -
v_gene: TRBV11-2
d_gene: -
CDR3aa: CASLVDPSDTQYF
CDR3nt: TGTGCCAGCCTTGTAGACCCTTCAGATACGCAGTATTTT

j_gene: TRBJ2-5
abundance: -
v_gene: TRBV11-2
d_gene: TRBD2
CDR3aa: CASSLEGTSGRYYQETQYF
CDR3nt: TGTGCCAGCAGCTTAGAAGGGACTAGCGGGAGATATTACCAAGAGACCCAGTACTTC

j_gene: TRBJ1-1
abundance: -
v_gene: TRBV6-5
d_gene: TRBD1
CDR3aa: CASSYSYRGTNTEAFF
CDR3nt: TGTGCCAGCAGTTACTCCTACAGGGGAACCAACACTGAAGCTTTCTTT

j_gene: TRBJ2-4
abundance: -
v_gene: TRBV30
d_gene: TRBD1
CDR3aa: CAWSGDRGGVNIQYF
CDR3nt: TGTGCCTGGAGTGGAGACAGGGGCGGGGTAAACATTCAGTACTTC

j_gene: TRBJ1-3
abundance: once
v_gene: TRBV5-1
d_gene: -
CDR3aa: CASSPGGTSSGNTIYF
CDR3nt: TGCGCCAGCAGCCCGGGGGGGACTAGCTCTGGAAACACCATATATTTT

j_gene: TRBJ1-4
abundance: -
v_gene: TRBV7-2
d_gene: -
CDR3aa: CASSSPGLNEKLFF
CDR3nt: TGTGCCAGCAGCTCTCCAGGGTTAAATGAAAAACTGTTTTTT

j_gene: TRBJ2-1
abundance: -
v_gene: TRBV5-1
d_gene: TRBD2
CDR3aa: CASSFTSGGSGEQFF
CDR3nt: TGCGCCAGCAGCTTTACTAGCGGGGGGAGCGGTGAGCAGTTCTTC

j_gene: TRBJ1-2
abundance: -
v_gene: TRBV15
d_gene: TRBD1
CDR3aa: CATSRFLDRDGYTF
CDR3nt: TGTGCCACCAGCAGGTTCTTGGACAGGGACGGCTACACCTTC